These 29 T cell receptor beta chains were sequenced from one sample in a study of graft-versus-host responses after intestinal transplantation. What these receptors recognize is not known. This table comes from immunoSEQ multiplex PCR, and its TCRdb copy is limited to in-frame clones, with some not included. The sample lists just under 85,000 clones, around 93% occurring once. This specimen was unstimulated CD8+ T cells sorted from spleen or lymph node cells, taken before transplant. All receptors come from a human donor who was the organ donor for an intestinal transplant.

The chain carries TRBV6-1 and TRBJ1-1; 8 bases line up with TRBD1. The CDR3 runs 15 residues. Germline V CDR1 and CDR2: MNHNS, SASEGT. V shed 5 bases, J shed 2 bases, and the junction held 7 bases outside the gene matches. The CDR3 sequence: CASSTRDRPNTEAFF. CDR3 coding DNA: TGTGCCAGCAGTACCCGGGACAGGCCCAACACTGAAGCTTTCTTT.

The CDR3: CASGLAQETQYF. In DNA form, the CDR3 reads TGTGCTAGTGGTTTGGCCCAAGAGACCCAGTACTTC. The J gene is TRBJ2-5, the V gene TRBV12-5; no reliable D call. The germline V and J ends were trimmed by 1 base and 1 base, with 1 base remaining between them. Germline V lookup: CDR1 LGHNT, CDR2 FRNRAP. This CDR3 spans 12 amino acids.

Note on this clone: This is likely an artifact of a read error, given a far larger clone one base away. The V gene is TRBV6-5, the J gene TRBJ2-7; TRBD1 aligns across 8 bases. Germline V gives CDR1 MNHEY, CDR2 SVGAGI. The CDR3 extends over 15 amino acids. The DNA of the CDR3 is TGTGCCAGCAGTTACGGGGCAGGGGGCCAGTACGAGCATTACTTC. It codes for CASSYGAGGQYEHYF.

This chain links TRBV7-6 with TRBJ2-7, with 7 bases identical to TRBD1. The V and J ends lost 4 bases and 3 bases, in that order; junction bases with no gene match: 6. The CDR3 loop spans 14 amino acids. Germline CDR1 is SGHVS and CDR2 is FNYEAQ. Written as DNA, the CDR3 is TGTGCCAGCAGCTCGCCGGGACAGCTCTACGAGCAGTACTTC. Translated: CASSSPGQLYEQYF.

The chain is built from TRBV5-1 and TRBJ2-7; 7 positions match TRBD1. J gave up 0 bases and V 5 bases, and 2 bases lay outside the gene matches. The CDR3 extends over 13 amino acids. The germline CDR1 and CDR2 sequences are SGHRS and YFSETQ. DNA of the CDR3: TGCGCCAGCAGGGGGGACAGCTCCTACGAGCAGTACTTC. Its translation: CASRGDSSYEQYF.

The chain employs TRBV29-1 and TRBJ1-1, with 8 nucleotides matching TRBD1. Germline-derived CDR1 and CDR2 are SQVTM and ANQGSEA. The trim removed 5 bases at V and 3 bases at J, leaving 8 bases unmatched. The CDR3 sequence is 14 residues long. The CDR3 here is CSVRTGIIDTEAFF. In DNA form, the CDR3 reads TGCAGCGTTCGGACAGGGATTATCGACACTGAAGCTTTCTTT.

V gene TRBV11-2 combines with J gene TRBJ2-7; the D gene is possibly TRBD1 (6 bases). The CDR3 totals 13 residues. Per the germline V gene, CDR1 is SGHAT and CDR2 is FQNNGV. The V and J ends lost 3 bases and 4 bases respectively, with 10 bases between them. The CDR3 is CASSLGASYEQYF. CDR3 DNA sequence: TGTGCCAGCAGCTTGGGGGCCTCATACGAGCAGTACTTC.

V usage is TRBV12-5 and J usage is TRBJ2-1; D tentatively fits TRBD1 or TRBD2 (6 bases each). The CDR3 spans 16 residues. V lost 5 bases and J lost 9, with 23 bases in between. The germline V gene has CDR1 LGHNT and CDR2 FRNRAP. Here the CDR3 DNA reads TGTGCTAGTGGTGGGGGGCCCCGGCTAGTCCGCGCTGAGCAGTTCTTC. It is translated as CASGGGPRLVRAEQFF.

This clone was observed a few times. The rearrangement joins TRBV7-9 to TRBJ1-1; a possible D gene is TRBD1 (5 bases). V was trimmed by 5 bases and J by 0 bases, leaving 7 bases between them. This CDR3 has 13 residues. CDR1 and CDR2 from the germline V gene are SEHNR and FQNEAQ (reference sequence). CDR3 region: CASSTTVNTEAFF. The CDR3, as DNA: TGTGCCAGCAGCACGACAGTGAACACTGAAGCTTTCTTT.

The rearrangement joins TRBV4-1 to TRBJ1-5; no clear D gene. CDR3 size: 16 residues. From germline, CDR1 is MGHRA and CDR2 YSYEKL. V dropped 5 bases and J dropped 1 base, with 15 bases sitting between them. CDR3 bases: TGCGCCAGCAGCGAAGTGGCGGGTTACAGCAATCAGCCCCAGCATTTT. Translating it yields CASSEVAGYSNQPQHF.

CDR3 protein: CASSLSNNRGYEQYF. CDR3 DNA: TGTGCCAGCAGTTTAAGTAATAACAGGGGCTACGAGCAGTACTTC. This sequence joins TRBV27 and TRBJ2-7; 7 bases align to TRBD1. This CDR3 has 15 amino acids. J was trimmed by 3 bases and V by 2 bases; bases with no gene match: 7. Per germline, CDR1 MNHEY and CDR2 SMNVEV (reference sequence).

The V call is TRBV4-1, the J call TRBJ1-3; the match to TRBD1 covers 9 bases. The germline V gene has CDR1 MGHRA and CDR2 YSYEKL. The CDR3 runs to 16 residues. V lost 4 bases and J lost 4; bases outside the gene matches: 8. The CDR3 loop reads CASSLLWTGEGNTIYF. The CDR3 DNA sequence: TGCGCCAGCAGCCTACTCTGGACAGGGGAAGGAAACACCATATATTTT.

This rearrangement joins TRBV2 to TRBJ2-1, with D possibly matching TRBD1 (5 bases). The germline gives CDR1 SNHLY, CDR2 FYNNEI. The V gene lost 2 bases and the J gene lost 5 bases, with 10 bases spanning the gap. This CDR3 has 14 amino acids. For the CDR3, the DNA is TGTGCCAGCAGTGAAAATCTAGGGGACAATGAGCAGTTCTTC. Its translation: CASSENLGDNEQFF.

The chain couples TRBV5-8 to TRBJ2-2; the D gene is possibly TRBD2 (6 bases). CDR3 length equals 16 residues. Germline V gene data show CDR1 as SGHTS and CDR2 as YDEGEE. Trimming took 4 bases from V and 3 from J, leaving 16 bases between them. This CDR3 is CASSGAGLTDTGELFF. The CDR3 region has the DNA TGTGCCAGCAGCGGAGCGGGTCTTACGGACACCGGGGAGCTGTTTTTT. Combining the CDR3 with reference TRBV5-8 and TRBJ2-2 gives the whole variable domain EAGVTQSPTHLIKTRGQQATLRCSPISGHTSVYWYQQALGLGLQFLLWYDEGEERNRGNFPPRFSGRQFPNYSSELNVNALELEDSALYLCASSGAGLTDTGELFFGEGSRLTVL.

The gene calls are TRBV27 and TRBJ1-2, with 7 bases identical to TRBD1. The CDR3 contains 16 residues. V shed 5 bases and J 5 bases; nucleotides not matched to a gene: 14. The germline V gene has CDR1 MNHEY and CDR2 SMNVEV (reference sequence). The CDR3 DNA reads as TGTGCCAGCAGTGACAACAGGGGTGAAGGAACTTATGGCTACACCTTC. Translation gives CASSDNRGEGTYGYTF.

This sequence joins TRBV7-6 and TRBJ2-3; no clear D gene. The germline CDR1 and CDR2 sequences are SGHVS and FNYEAQ. V was shortened by 1 base and J by 3 bases, with 5 bases between the two germline ends. This CDR3 region has 13 residues. The CDR3 DNA reads TGTGCCAGCAGCTTAGAGGGAACAGATACGCAGTATTTT. This translates into CASSLEGTDTQYF. The complete variable domain, with remaining parts taken from reference TRBV7-6 and TRBJ2-3, reads GAGVSQSPRYKVTKRGQDVALRCDPISGHVSLYWYRQALGQGPEFLTYFNYEAQQDKSGLPNDRFSAERPEGSISTLTIQRTEQRDSAMYRCASSLEGTDTQYFGPGTRLTVL.

This chain uses TRBV5-6 with TRBJ2-1, with no clear D. The CDR3 has 14 amino acids. In germline, CDR1 is SGHDT, CDR2 YYEEEE. The germline V and J ends were trimmed by 4 bases and 6 bases, with 14 bases remaining between them. CDR3 sequence reads: CASSPPLRFNEQFF. The DNA of the CDR3 is TGTGCCAGCAGCCCCCCACTTCGTTTCAATGAGCAGTTCTTC.

Here the CDR3 reads CASSEIVSGLGAYEQYF. The CDR3 nucleotides are TGTGCCAGCAGTGAAATAGTTAGCGGGCTTGGGGCCTACGAGCAGTACTTC. The J gene is TRBJ2-7, the V gene TRBV6-1; 7 positions agree with TRBD2. Per the germline V gene, CDR1 is MNHNS and CDR2 is SASEGT. V shed 2 bases, J shed 2 bases, and the junction held 12 bases outside the gene matches. The length of the CDR3 is 17 residues.

In DNA form, the CDR3 reads TGTGCCACCAGCAGAGAGGCAGGGATTGGAGAGACCCAGTACTTC. Its protein is CATSREAGIGETQYF. This chain joins TRBV15 and TRBJ2-5; D may be TRBD1 (5 bases). This CDR3 comprises 15 residues. CDR1 is LNHNV and CDR2 is YYDKDF in the germline V gene (reference sequence). Trimming took off 0 bases at V and 4 bases at J, with 12 bases between the two ends.

This rearrangement joins TRBV5-4 to TRBJ2-7, with D maybe TRBD2 (5 bases). Germline V gene lookup returns CDR1 SGHNT and CDR2 YYREEE (reference sequence). V was pared by 4 bases and J by 3 bases, with 5 bases between. The CDR3 contains 11 residues. CDR3 DNA: TGTGCCAGCAGCGGGAGCTACGAGCAGTACTTC. Amino acid sequence: CASSGSYEQYF.

The genes are TRBV6-4 and TRBJ2-7; D is possibly TRBD1 or TRBD2 (5 bases each). Germline V gene lookup returns CDR1 MRHNA and CDR2 SNTAGT. The CDR3 covers 13 residues. Trimming removed 4 bases at V and 3 bases at J, with 10 bases between. CDR3 loop: CASSVGTNYEQYF. Written as DNA, the CDR3 is TGTGCCAGCAGTGTGGGGACCAACTACGAGCAGTACTTC.

The chain combines TRBV5-1 with TRBJ1-1; D gene uncertain. V was clipped by 8 bases and J by 1 base, with 9 bases between them. From germline, CDR1 is SGHRS and CDR2 YFSETQ. The CDR3 spans 12 residues. The CDR3 sequence: CASTGENTEAFF. Written as DNA, the CDR3 is TGCGCCAGTACCGGGGAGAACACTGAAGCTTTCTTT.

Only one count was recorded for this clone. This sequence joins TRBV19 and TRBJ1-6; TRBD1 might be the D (6 bases). V lost 4 bases to trimming and J lost 8 bases, with 12 bases between them. Germline CDR1 reads LNHDA; CDR2 reads SQIVND (reference sequence). The CDR3 loop spans 14 amino acids. The CDR3 bases are TGTGCCAGTAGTACTACGGGACACCATTCACCCCTCCACTTT. Protein: CASSTTGHHSPLHF.

This chain links TRBV6-1 with TRBJ1-4; possible D gene TRBD1, 5 bases. From germline, CDR1 is MNHNS and CDR2 SASEGT. The V and J ends lost 6 bases and 4 bases respectively, with 15 bases between them. The CDR3 runs 15 residues. The CDR3 sequence is CASSHRGAFNEKLFF. As DNA, the CDR3 is TGTGCCAGCAGCCACCGAGGGGCTTTTAATGAAAAACTGTTTTTT.

The chain uses TRBV2 and TRBJ2-7; TRBD2 matches 9 bases. The CDR3 is 14 amino acids. Germline assignment: CDR1 SNHLY and CDR2 FYNNEI. The V segment lost 7 bases and the J segment 0 bases; nucleotides outside the gene matches: 4. As DNA, the CDR3 is TGTGCCAGCACTATTAGCGGGGGCTCCTACGAGCAGTACTTC. As protein: CASTISGGSYEQYF.

The chain combines TRBV11-3 with TRBJ1-1, with D perhaps matching TRBD1 (5 bases). The CDR3 runs to 15 residues. Looked up from germline, CDR1 is SGHNT and CDR2 is YENEEA. V lost 2 bases and J 3 bases, leaving 13 bases between the germline ends. The CDR3 DNA is TGTGCCAGCAGCTTAATGGCAGGGCTGGACACTGAAGCTTTCTTT. It yields the protein CASSLMAGLDTEAFF.

The chain recombines TRBV5-4 with TRBJ2-1, with a possible D match to TRBD1 (6 bases). V lost 3 bases and J lost 5, with 9 bases in between. Germline V gene data show CDR1 as SGHNT and CDR2 as YYREEE (reference sequence). The CDR3 spans 13 residues. In nucleotides, the CDR3 is TGTGCCAGCAGCTCCGGGACAAACAATGAGCAGTTCTTC. It specifies CASSSGTNNEQFF.

The chain couples TRBV6-6 to TRBJ1-5, with D unresolved. The ends were cut back, 0 bases at V and 3 bases at J, with 9 bases in the middle. Germline loops: CDR1 MNHNY, CDR2 SVGAGI (reference sequence). There are 15 residues in the CDR3. The CDR3 region has the DNA TGTGCCAGCAGTTACTCCTCCCGTGACAATCAGCCCCAGCATTTT. Protein: CASSYSSRDNQPQHF.

V usage is TRBV4-1 and J usage is TRBJ1-2; TRBD1 matches at 7 bases. The germline gives CDR1 MGHRA, CDR2 YSYEKL. This CDR3 has 16 residues. J was trimmed by 4 bases and V by 2 bases; bases with no gene match: 10. The CDR3 DNA is TGCGCCAGCAGCCAAACATTATGGACAGGTGGCTATGGCTACACCTTC. It translates to CASSQTLWTGGYGYTF.